This T cell receptor beta chain was documented in a study of T cells in Graves' hyperthyroidism and ophthalmopathy. This clonotype showed up many times. Authors of the study amplified TCR beta CDR3 regions from RNA transcripts. When the TCR CDR3 underwent first-round RT-PCR, the HTBI primer set was used. MiXCR, applied by TCRdb to the multiplex PCR reads, yields one record per CDR3 protein. The table lists around 500,000 distinct CDR3 sequences, approximately 15% of them singletons. The CDR3 is made up of 12 amino acids. V lost 4 bases and J 5 bases, leaving 12 bases between the germline ends. Germline V gene data show CDR1 as SQVTM and CDR2 as ANQGSEA.

The sequencing sample was made of blood. V usage is TRBV29-1 and J usage is TRBJ2-7, with a possible D match to TRBD1 (5 bases). This receptor was identified in a woman aged 18-29 years with Graves' hyperthyroidism. CDR3 in amino acids: CSVAYQGNEQYF. The CDR3 DNA follows: TGCAGCGTTGCCTATCAGGGCAACGAGCAGTACTTC.